This T cell receptor (beta chain) was sequenced during a study of blood T cell repertoires in COVID-19. Looking at the study overall: The origin of the acute and convalescent COVID-19 samples was the United States, Italy and Spain.

Germline CDR1 is LNHDA and CDR2 is SQIVND (reference sequence). The CDR3 is 14 amino acids. Trimming pared 0 bases from V and 5 bases from J, leaving 10 bases between. Profiling relied on immunoSEQ multiplex PCR, and the TCRdb table lists in-frame clones only, not all of them. The sample records 40,000 to 45,000 clones, roughly nine tenths being singletons. Only a few counts were recorded for this clone. This chain joins TRBV19 and TRBJ1-2, with a tentative D call TRBD1 (5 bases). This sequence was found in a man aged 45 to 65 with active COVID-19. The specimen was peripheral blood. CDR3 region: CASSIDRVGYGYTF. CDR3 nucleotide sequence: TGTGCCAGTAGTATAGACAGGGTCGGATATGGCTACACCTTC. The complete variable domain, with remaining parts taken from reference TRBV19 and TRBJ1-2, reads DGGITQSPKYLFRKEGQNVTLSCEQNLNHDAMYWYRQDPGQGLRLIYYSQIVNDFQKGDIAEGYSVSREKKESFPLTVTSAQKNPTAFYLCASSIDRVGYGYTFGSGTRLTVV.